This T cell receptor (beta chain) was captured in a study of shared clonotypes between healthy human individuals. General study results and limits: Rarefaction exposed incomplete sorted-subset sequencing despite large depth. Sampling covered blood only; tissue repertoires likely differ.

Produced via immunoSEQ multiplex PCR; TCRdb's table is partial and in-frame only. The table includes about 1 million clones, approximately 68% detected once. The V end lost 1 base, the J end lost 4 bases, and 13 bases lay between the germline ends. The CDR3 covers 15 residues. From germline, CDR1 is SEHNR and CDR2 FQNEAQ (reference sequence). To note about this clone: Its antigen remains unidentified.

What was sequenced was memory CD4+ T cells sorted from blood. Noted subset: CD45RA-negative fraction. The chain couples TRBV7-9 to TRBJ2-5; a weak D match, TRBD1 (6 bases). The receptor's source is a man aged 18 to 35 in good health. The CDR3 is CASSLVGLGGETQYF. The DNA for the CDR3 is TGTGCCAGCAGCTTAGTTGGTCTAGGGGGAGAGACCCAGTACTTC. Looking up the rest from reference TRBV7-9 and TRBJ2-5 gives the full variable domain: DTGVSQNPRHKITKRGQNVTFRCDPISEHNRLYWYRQTLGQGPEFLTYFQNEAQLEKSRLLSDRFSAERPKGSFSTLEIQRTEQGDSAMYLCASSLVGLGGETQYFGPGTRLLVL.